These 17 T cell receptor beta chains originate from one sample sequenced in a study of cytomegalovirus exposure and HLA in healthy donors. Vbeta (60) and Jbeta (13) primers were used in the PCR. Using immunoSEQ multiplex PCR, the repertoire was profiled, and TCRdb retains in-frame clones only, with some absent. The table records more than 95,000 clones, 83% of them present only once. Sequenced: PBMCs. Receptor source: a woman aged 40 to 50 in good health and CMV-seropositive.

The V call is TRBV7-9, the J call TRBJ2-5; TRBD2 aligns across 13 bases. Near its end, the DNA agrees better with TRBJ2-7, so the J call may be wrong. The CDR3 runs 16 residues. The germline V gene encodes CDR1 SEHNR and CDR2 FQNEAQ (reference sequence). In DNA, the CDR3 is TGTGCCAGCAGCGGCAGGACTAGCGGGAGTTTCTACGAGCAGTACTTC. Translated: CASSGRTSGSFYEQYF.

V usage is TRBV7-3 and J usage is TRBJ2-7, with D possibly TRBD2 on 5 matching bases. V was clipped by 5 bases and J by 4 bases, with 15 bases between them. The CDR3 contains 14 residues. The V gene's germline CDR1 is SGHTA and CDR2 FQGTGA. CDR3 nucleotide sequence: TGTGCCAGCAGCCCGGGAACGGGTGGATACGAGCAGTACTTC. Its translation is CASSPGTGGYEQYF.

The J gene is TRBJ2-2, the V gene TRBV25-1, with TRBD2 identical over 11 bases. V trimming: 1 base; J trimming: 4 bases; junction bases outside the gene matches: 5. This CDR3 has 17 amino acids. Germline assignment: CDR1 MGHDK and CDR2 SYGVNS. The CDR3 loop reads CASSESSSGRFTGELFF. In nucleotides, the CDR3 is TGTGCCAGCAGTGAATCGTCTAGCGGGAGGTTCACCGGGGAGCTGTTTTTT. Complete variable domain (other parts from reference TRBV25-1 and TRBJ2-2): EADIYQTPRYLVIGTGKKITLECSQTMGHDKMYWYQQDPGMELHLIHYSYGVNSTEKGDLSSESTVSRIRTEHFPLTLESARPSHTSQYLCASSESSSGRFTGELFFGEGSRLTVL.

The chain carries TRBV9 and TRBJ2-3; no definite D call. Germline V gives CDR1 SGDLS, CDR2 YYNGEE. V shed 4 bases and J shed 6 bases, with 9 bases lying between them. This CDR3 spans 12 amino acids. The CDR3 region has the DNA TGTGCCAGCAGCTACACAGTGGATACGCAGTATTTT. It translates to CASSYTVDTQYF.

V and J are TRBV11-2 and TRBJ1-1; D not certain. The V end was cut by 3 bases, the J end by 1 base, with 15 bases between. Per the germline V gene, CDR1 is SGHAT and CDR2 is FQNNGV. This CDR3 contains 16 residues. This CDR3 reads CASSLTPWGANTEAFF. In nucleotides, the CDR3 is TGTGCCAGCAGCTTGACCCCTTGGGGAGCGAACACTGAAGCTTTCTTT.

The CDR3 sequence is CASSFRQTSGSADTQYF. The CDR3 bases are TGTGCCAGCAGCTTTCGCCAGACTAGCGGGAGTGCAGATACGCAGTATTTT. The chain is built from TRBV11-1 and TRBJ2-3; TRBD2 aligns across 12 bases. CDR3 length equals 17 residues. Germline V gene lookup returns CDR1 SGHAT and CDR2 FQDESV (reference sequence). V gave up 3 bases and J gave up 4 bases; unmatched junction bases: 8.

The rearrangement uses TRBV13 and TRBJ2-7; D is ambiguous. Germline CDR1 and CDR2: PRHDT and FYEKMQ (reference sequence). The CDR3 covers 12 residues. Trimming cost V 4 bases and J 3 bases, with 7 bases left between them. CDR3 amino acids: CASSSVHYEQYF. The CDR3 nucleotides are TGTGCCAGCAGCTCGGTGCACTACGAGCAGTACTTC.

The chain's CDR3 is CASSLQDSGNTIYF. In nucleotides, the CDR3 is TGTGCCAGCAGCTTACAGGACTCTGGAAACACCATATATTTT. V and J are TRBV5-6 and TRBJ1-3, with D perhaps matching TRBD1 (5 bases). The CDR3 has 14 residues. V was trimmed by 2 bases and J by 0 bases, leaving 6 bases between them. In germline, CDR1 is SGHDT, CDR2 YYEEEE.

This clone was seen a single time. V gene TRBV5-4 combines with J gene TRBJ2-4; 9 bases match TRBD1. V shed 4 bases and J 7 bases; nucleotides not matched to a gene: 6. This CDR3 has 14 residues. Germline V gives CDR1 SGHNT, CDR2 YYREEE (reference sequence). The CDR3 sequence: CASSPGTGQNIQYF. The CDR3 DNA reads as TGTGCCAGCAGCCCAGGGACAGGGCAGAACATTCAGTACTTC.

The chain joins TRBV18 to TRBJ2-2; 9 bases are shared with TRBD1. The CDR3 has 16 amino acids. The junction had 3 bases not matched to a gene; V was cut back by 0 bases and J by 4 bases. Germline-derived CDR1 and CDR2 are KGHSH and LQKENI. The CDR3 region has the DNA TGTGCCAGCTCACCACCGGCGACAGGGGGCACCGGGGAGCTGTTTTTT. This codes for CASSPPATGGTGELFF.

The chain carries TRBV28 and TRBJ1-5; D ambiguous. The V gene lost 2 bases and the J gene lost 8 bases, with 4 bases spanning the gap. The CDR3 length is 11 residues. The germline V gene encodes CDR1 MDHEN and CDR2 SYDVKM. The CDR3 region is CASSLGEPQHF. The CDR3 DNA is TGTGCCAGCAGTTTAGGAGAGCCCCAGCATTTT.

The genes are TRBV29-1 and TRBJ2-1; 7 positions match TRBD2. Germline loops: CDR1 SQVTM, CDR2 ANQGSEA. The CDR3 totals 14 residues. V trimming: 7 bases; J trimming: 4 bases; junction bases outside the gene matches: 10. Here the CDR3 DNA reads TGCAGCGCCCTAGGACTAGGTCAATACAATGAGCAGTTCTTC. This gives the protein CSALGLGQYNEQFF.

V and J are TRBV7-9 and TRBJ1-3; D is undetermined. This CDR3 has 17 amino acids. Germline V gene sequence: CDR1 SEHNR, CDR2 FQNEAQ (reference sequence). V gave up 0 bases and J gave up 6 bases, with 18 bases separating them. This chain's CDR3 is CASSLAGGYSGENTIYF. CDR3 sequence (DNA): TGTGCCAGCAGCTTAGCGGGCGGATACAGCGGTGAAAACACCATATATTTT. The whole variable domain, filled in from reference TRBV7-9 and TRBJ1-3, reads DTGVSQNPRHKITKRGQNVTFRCDPISEHNRLYWYRQTLGQGPEFLTYFQNEAQLEKSRLLSDRFSAERPKGSFSTLEIQRTEQGDSAMYLCASSLAGGYSGENTIYFGEGSWLTVV.

J is TRBJ2-7 and V is TRBV6-1, with 8 bases matching TRBD1. The CDR3 consists of 15 residues. Germline V gene sequence: CDR1 MNHNS, CDR2 SASEGT. The ends lost 5 bases at V and 7 bases at J; junction bases unmatched: 13. CDR3: CASSIKGQVVREQYF. DNA for the CDR3: TGTGCCAGCAGTATAAAGGGACAGGTTGTAAGGGAGCAGTACTTC.

The V call is TRBV30, the J call TRBJ2-5, with 7 bases matching TRBD2. The CDR3 length is 12 residues. The germline gives CDR1 GTSNPN, CDR2 SVGIG (reference sequence). The V and J ends lost 2 bases and 5 bases, in that order; junction bases with no gene match: 2. The CDR3 region is CAWSLGGETQYF. DNA of the CDR3: TGTGCCTGGAGTCTGGGGGGGGAGACCCAGTACTTC.

On this clone itself: Germline is not matched at one junction end, which may reflect a read error. The CDR3 sequence is CASTLGSGRVLSSYEQYF. The DNA of the CDR3 is TGTGCCAGCACCTTAGGGAGCGGGAGGGTTCTCTCGTCCTACGAGCAGTACTTC. The chain recombines TRBV7-6 with TRBJ2-7; 10 bases map to TRBD2. This CDR3 has 18 amino acids. Germline CDR1 reads SGHVS; CDR2 reads FNYEAQ.

V is TRBV5-6 and J is TRBJ2-7; D might be TRBD1 (5 bases). Between the trimmed V and J ends, which lost 6 bases and 6 bases, there was a span of 25 bases. This CDR3 has 16 amino acids. Germline V gene lookup returns CDR1 SGHDT and CDR2 YYEEEE. CDR3 in amino acids: CASTNTDRNYFFEQYF. Here the CDR3 DNA reads TGTGCCAGCACCAATACCGACAGAAACTACTTTTTCGAGCAGTACTTC.